The clone carrying this T cell receptor (beta chain) occurred many times. Its antigen is unknown. This sample is drawn from a study of human T cells and chemical hapten exposure. Study as a whole: Patients received weekly diphenylcyclopropenone doses to the scalp throughout the approximately 24-week study.

For the library, individual cDNA molecules each received unique molecular identifiers. TCRdb re-analysed the RACE reads in MiXCR, keeping a single row per CDR3 protein. The sample yields 34,000 or so distinct CDR3 sequences, over 9% seen once. Time point here: pre-sensitization, week 0. As to treatment: therapeutic diphenylcyclopropenone sensitization with weekly scalp DPC. Extraction of total RNA was performed on unfractionated whole blood. Study-level results: The donors suffered from alopecia, so their immune response may not match that of healthy people.

The source was whole blood, collected in connection with sensitization to the hapten diphenylcyclopropenone (DPC). This TCR was recovered from a man in his fifties or sixties with alopecia areata. Some clones in this sample may be carry-over from other donors' samples.

The CDR3 DNA is TGTGCCAGCAGTGGGACAGGGGGGGTTGGAGACATTCAGTACTTC. This translates into CASSGTGGVGDIQYF. The chain joins TRBV6-1 to TRBJ2-4; the match to TRBD1 covers 10 bases. This CDR3 spans 15 amino acids. CDR1 and CDR2 (germline): MNHNS, SASEGT. Unmatched junction bases numbered 8, after V lost 4 bases and J lost 8 bases.